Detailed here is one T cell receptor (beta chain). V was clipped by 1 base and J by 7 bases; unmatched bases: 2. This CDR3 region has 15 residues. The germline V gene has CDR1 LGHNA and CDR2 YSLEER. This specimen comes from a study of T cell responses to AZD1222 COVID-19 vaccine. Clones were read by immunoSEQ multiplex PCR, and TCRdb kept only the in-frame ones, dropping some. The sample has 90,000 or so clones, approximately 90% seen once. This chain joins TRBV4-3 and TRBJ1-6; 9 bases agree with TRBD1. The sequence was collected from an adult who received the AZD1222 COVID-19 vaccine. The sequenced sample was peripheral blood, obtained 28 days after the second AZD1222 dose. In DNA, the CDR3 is TGCGCCAGCAGCCAAGCCGGGACAGGGAATTCACCCCTCCACTTT. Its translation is CASSQAGTGNSPLHF.